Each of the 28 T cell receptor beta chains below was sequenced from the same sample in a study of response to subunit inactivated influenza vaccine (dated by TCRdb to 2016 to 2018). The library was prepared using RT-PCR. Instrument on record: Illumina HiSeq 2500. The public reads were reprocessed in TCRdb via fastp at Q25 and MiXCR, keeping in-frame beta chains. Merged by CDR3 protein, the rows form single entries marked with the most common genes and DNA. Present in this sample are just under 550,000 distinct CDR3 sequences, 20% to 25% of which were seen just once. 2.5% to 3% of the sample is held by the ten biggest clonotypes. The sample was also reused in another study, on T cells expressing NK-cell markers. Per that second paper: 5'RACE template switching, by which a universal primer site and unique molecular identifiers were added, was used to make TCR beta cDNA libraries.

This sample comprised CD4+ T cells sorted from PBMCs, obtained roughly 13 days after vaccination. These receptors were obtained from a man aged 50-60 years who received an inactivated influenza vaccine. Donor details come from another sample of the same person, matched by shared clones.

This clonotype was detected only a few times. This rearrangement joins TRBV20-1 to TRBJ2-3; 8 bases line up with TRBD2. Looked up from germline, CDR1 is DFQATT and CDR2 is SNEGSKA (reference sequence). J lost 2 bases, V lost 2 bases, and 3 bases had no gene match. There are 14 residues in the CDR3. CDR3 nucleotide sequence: TGCAGTGCTAGACGGGGGGGCGACACAGATACGCAGTATTTT. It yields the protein CSARRGGDTDTQYF.

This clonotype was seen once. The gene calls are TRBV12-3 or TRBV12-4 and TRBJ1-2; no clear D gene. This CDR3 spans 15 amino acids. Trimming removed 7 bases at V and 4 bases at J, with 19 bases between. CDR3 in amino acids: CASKFSGVGFYGYTF. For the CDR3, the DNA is TGTGCCAGCAAGTTTAGCGGGGTCGGGTTCTATGGCTACACCTTC.

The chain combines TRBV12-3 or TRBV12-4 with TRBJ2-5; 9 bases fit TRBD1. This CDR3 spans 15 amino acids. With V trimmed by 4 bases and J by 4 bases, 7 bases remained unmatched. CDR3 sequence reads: CASSSGTGLRETQYF. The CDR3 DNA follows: TGTGCCAGCAGTTCCGGGACAGGGCTCCGAGAGACCCAGTACTTC.

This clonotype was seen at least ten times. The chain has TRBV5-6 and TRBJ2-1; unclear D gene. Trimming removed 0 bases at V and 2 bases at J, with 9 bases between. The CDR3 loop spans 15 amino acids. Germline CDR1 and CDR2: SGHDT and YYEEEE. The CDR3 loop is CASSLVADTYNEQFF. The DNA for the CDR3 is TGTGCCAGCAGCTTGGTGGCGGATACCTACAATGAGCAGTTCTTC.

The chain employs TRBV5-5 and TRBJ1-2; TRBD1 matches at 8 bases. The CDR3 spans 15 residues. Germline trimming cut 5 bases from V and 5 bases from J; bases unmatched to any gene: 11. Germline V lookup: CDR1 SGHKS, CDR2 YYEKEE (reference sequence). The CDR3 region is CASRRDRGGTYGYTF. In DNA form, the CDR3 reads TGTGCCAGCAGGCGCGACAGGGGAGGCACTTATGGCTACACCTTC.

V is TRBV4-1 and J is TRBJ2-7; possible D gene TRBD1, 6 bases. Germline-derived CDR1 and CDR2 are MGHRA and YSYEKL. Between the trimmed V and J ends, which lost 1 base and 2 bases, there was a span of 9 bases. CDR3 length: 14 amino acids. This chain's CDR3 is CASSQVGTTYEQYF. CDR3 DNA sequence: TGCGCCAGCAGCCAAGTAGGGACAACCTACGAGCAGTACTTC.

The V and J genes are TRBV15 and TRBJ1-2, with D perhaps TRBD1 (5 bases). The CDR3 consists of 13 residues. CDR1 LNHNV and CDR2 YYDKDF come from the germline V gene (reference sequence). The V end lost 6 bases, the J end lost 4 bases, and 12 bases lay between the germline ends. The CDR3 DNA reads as TGTGCCACCAGTAGACCAGGGAGCTATGGCTACACCTTC. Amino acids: CATSRPGSYGYTF.

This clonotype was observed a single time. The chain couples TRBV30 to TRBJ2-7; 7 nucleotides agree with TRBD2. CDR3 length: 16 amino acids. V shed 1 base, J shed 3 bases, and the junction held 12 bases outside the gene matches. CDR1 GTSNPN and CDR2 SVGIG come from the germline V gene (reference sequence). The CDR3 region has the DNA TGTGCCTGGAGTGCGGGGCGGGGAGGGCTGAGCTACGAGCAGTACTTC. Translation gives CAWSAGRGGLSYEQYF.

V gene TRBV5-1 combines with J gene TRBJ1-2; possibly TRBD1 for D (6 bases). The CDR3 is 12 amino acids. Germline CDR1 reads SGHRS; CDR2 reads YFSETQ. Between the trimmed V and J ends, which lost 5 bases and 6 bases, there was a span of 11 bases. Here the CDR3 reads CASSSAGDGYTF. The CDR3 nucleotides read TGCGCCAGCAGTTCGGCAGGGGATGGCTACACCTTC.

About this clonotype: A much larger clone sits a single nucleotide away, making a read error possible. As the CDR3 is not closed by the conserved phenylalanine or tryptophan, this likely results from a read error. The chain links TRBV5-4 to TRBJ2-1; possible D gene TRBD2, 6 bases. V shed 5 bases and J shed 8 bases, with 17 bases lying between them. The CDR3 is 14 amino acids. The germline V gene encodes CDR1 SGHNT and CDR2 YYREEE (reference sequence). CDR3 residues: CASRVGGMRDEQFS. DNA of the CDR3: TGTGCCAGCAGAGTTGGGGGGATGAGGGATGAGCAGTTCTCC.

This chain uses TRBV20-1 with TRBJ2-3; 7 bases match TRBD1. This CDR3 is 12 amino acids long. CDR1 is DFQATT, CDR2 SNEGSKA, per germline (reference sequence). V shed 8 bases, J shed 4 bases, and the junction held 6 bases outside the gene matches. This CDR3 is CSSRTGADTQYF. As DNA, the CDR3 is TGCAGTTCCCGTACAGGGGCAGATACGCAGTATTTT.

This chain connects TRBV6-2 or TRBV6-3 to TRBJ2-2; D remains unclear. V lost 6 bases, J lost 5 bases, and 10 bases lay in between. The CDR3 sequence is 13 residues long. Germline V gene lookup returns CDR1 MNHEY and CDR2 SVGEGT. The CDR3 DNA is TGTGCCAGCAGGGACCGACGTACCGGGGAGCTGTTTTTT. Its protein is CASRDRRTGELFF.

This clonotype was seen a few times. CDR3 bases: TGTGCCAGCAGCCTAACAGGGGCTACGCAGTATTTT. Amino acid sequence: CASSLTGATQYF. The V and J genes are TRBV7-2 and TRBJ2-3, with 7 bases that match TRBD1. Germline values: CDR1 SGHTA, CDR2 FQGNSA. J was trimmed by 8 bases and V by 5 bases; bases with no gene match: 4. This CDR3 spans 12 amino acids.

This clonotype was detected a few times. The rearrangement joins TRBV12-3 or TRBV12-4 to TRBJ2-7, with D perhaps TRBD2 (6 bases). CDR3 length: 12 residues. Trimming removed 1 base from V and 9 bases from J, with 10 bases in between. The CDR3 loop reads CASSLGGKVQYF. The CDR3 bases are TGTGCCAGCAGTTTAGGCGGGAAGGTGCAGTACTTC.

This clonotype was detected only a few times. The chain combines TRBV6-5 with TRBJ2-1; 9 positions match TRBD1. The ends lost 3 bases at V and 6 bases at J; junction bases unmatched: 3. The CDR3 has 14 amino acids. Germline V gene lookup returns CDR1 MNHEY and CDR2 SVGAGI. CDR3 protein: CASSYGTGSNEQFF. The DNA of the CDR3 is TGTGCCAGCAGTTATGGGACAGGGTCCAATGAGCAGTTCTTC.

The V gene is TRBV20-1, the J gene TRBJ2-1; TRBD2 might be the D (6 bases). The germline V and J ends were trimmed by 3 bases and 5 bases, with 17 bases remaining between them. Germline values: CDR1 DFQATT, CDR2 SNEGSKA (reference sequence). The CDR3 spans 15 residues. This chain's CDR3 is CSASFPGLRHNEQFF. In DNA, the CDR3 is TGCAGTGCTAGCTTCCCGGGACTTCGCCACAATGAGCAGTTCTTC.

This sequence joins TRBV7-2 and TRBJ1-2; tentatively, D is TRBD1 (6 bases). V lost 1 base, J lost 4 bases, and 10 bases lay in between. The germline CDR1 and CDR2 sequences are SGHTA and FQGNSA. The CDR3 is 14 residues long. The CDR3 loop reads CASSLGGPGYGYTF. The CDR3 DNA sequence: TGTGCCAGCAGCTTAGGGGGGCCAGGCTATGGCTACACCTTC.

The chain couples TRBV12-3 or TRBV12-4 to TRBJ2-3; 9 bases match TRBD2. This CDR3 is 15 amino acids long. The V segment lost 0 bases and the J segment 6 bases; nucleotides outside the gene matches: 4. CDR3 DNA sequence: TGTGCCAGCAGTTTAGCGCGGGAGGGCCCCGATACGCAGTATTTT. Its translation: CASSLAREGPDTQYF.

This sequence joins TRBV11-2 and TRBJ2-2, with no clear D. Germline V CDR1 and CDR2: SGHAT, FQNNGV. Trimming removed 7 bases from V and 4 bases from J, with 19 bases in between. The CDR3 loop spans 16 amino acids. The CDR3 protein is CASTNLVGVSTGELFF. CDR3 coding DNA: TGTGCCAGCACCAACCTGGTCGGAGTCTCCACCGGGGAGCTGTTTTTT.

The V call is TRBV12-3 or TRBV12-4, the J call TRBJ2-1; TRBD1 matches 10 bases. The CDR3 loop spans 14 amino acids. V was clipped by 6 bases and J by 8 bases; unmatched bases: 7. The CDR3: CASSGQGVRYEQFF. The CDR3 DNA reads TGTGCCAGCAGCGGACAGGGGGTCCGGTATGAGCAGTTCTTC.

In DNA form, the CDR3 reads TGTGCCATCAGTGAGTCGCTTAGGAACCCCTACGAGCAGTACTTC. This translates into CAISESLRNPYEQYF. This sequence joins TRBV10-3 and TRBJ2-7; no definite D call. Looked up from germline, CDR1 is ENHRY and CDR2 is SYGVKD. Trimming took 0 bases from V and 2 from J, leaving 11 bases between them. The CDR3 contains 15 residues.

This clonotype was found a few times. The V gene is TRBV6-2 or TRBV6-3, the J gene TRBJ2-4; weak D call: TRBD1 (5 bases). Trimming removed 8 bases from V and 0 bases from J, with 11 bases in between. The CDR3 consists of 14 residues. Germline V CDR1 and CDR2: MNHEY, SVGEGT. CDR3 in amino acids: CASGTGLAKNIQYF. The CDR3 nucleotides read TGTGCCAGCGGAACAGGTTTAGCCAAAAACATTCAGTACTTC.

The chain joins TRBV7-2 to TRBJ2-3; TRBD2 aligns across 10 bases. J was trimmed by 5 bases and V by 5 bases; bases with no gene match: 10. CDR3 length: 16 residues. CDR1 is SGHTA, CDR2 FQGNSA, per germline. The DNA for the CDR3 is TGTGCCAGCAGCCCACAGCGGGGGGGCGTGGGAGATACGCAGTATTTT. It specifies CASSPQRGGVGDTQYF.

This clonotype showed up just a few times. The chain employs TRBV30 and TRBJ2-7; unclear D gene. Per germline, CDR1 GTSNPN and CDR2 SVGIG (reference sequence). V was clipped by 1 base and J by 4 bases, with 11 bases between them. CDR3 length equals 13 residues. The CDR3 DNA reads TGTGCCTGGAGTGGGGATGTTTGGTACGAGCAGTACTTC. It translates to CAWSGDVWYEQYF.

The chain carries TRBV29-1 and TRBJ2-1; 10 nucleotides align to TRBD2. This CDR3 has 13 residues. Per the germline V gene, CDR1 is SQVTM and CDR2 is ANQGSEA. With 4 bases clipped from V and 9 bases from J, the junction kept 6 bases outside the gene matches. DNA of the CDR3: TGCAGCGTTGCTAGTCGGACTAGCGGTGAGCAGTTCTTC. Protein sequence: CSVASRTSGEQFF.

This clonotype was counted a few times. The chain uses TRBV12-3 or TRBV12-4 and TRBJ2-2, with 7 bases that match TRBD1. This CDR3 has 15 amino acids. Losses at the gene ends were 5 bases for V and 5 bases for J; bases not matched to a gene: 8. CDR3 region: CASSPGQYLTGELFF. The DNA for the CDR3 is TGTGCCAGCAGTCCGGGACAGTACCTAACCGGGGAGCTGTTTTTT.

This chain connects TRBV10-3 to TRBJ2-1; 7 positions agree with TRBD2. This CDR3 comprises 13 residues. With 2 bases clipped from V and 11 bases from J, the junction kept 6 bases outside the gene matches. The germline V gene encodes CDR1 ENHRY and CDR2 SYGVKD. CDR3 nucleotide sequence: TGTGCCATCAGTGAGCAGTCAGCGGGAAAGCAGTTCTTC. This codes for CAISEQSAGKQFF.

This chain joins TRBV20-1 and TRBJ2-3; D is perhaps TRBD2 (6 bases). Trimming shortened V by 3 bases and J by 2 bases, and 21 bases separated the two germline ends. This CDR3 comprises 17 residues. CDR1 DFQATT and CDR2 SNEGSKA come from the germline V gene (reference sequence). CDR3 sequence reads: CSARGSGGGADTDTQYF. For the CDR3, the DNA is TGCAGTGCTAGGGGTAGCGGAGGAGGGGCTGACACAGATACGCAGTATTTT.